These T cell receptor beta chains were read from a single sample in a study of T cells in Graves' hyperthyroidism and ophthalmopathy. MiXCR, applied by TCRdb to the multiplex PCR reads, yields one record per CDR3 protein. The sample has approximately 430,000 distinct CDR3 sequences, 15% to 18% seen once. Sample: blood. Receptors were obtained from a woman between 18 and 29 years old with Graves' hyperthyroidism. Each CDR3 is given with its conserved first and last residue. The D gene is left open where the match is weak. Only some rows state a clone size, as once, few, many or a class for expanded clones.

abundance	v_gene	j_gene	d_gene	CDR3aa	CDR3nt
many	TRBV6-1	TRBJ2-1	NA	CASSAPGTGNNEQFF	TGTGCCAGCAGTGCACCCGGGACTGGAAACAATGAGCAGTTCTTC
many	TRBV29-1	TRBJ1-2	NA	CSVVHQSYGYTF	TGCAGCGTTGTTCACCAGTCCTATGGCTACACCTTC
NA	TRBV6-2/TRBV6-3	TRBJ2-2	TRBD1	CASSWTGQGNTGELFF	TGTGCCAGCAGTTGGACGGGACAGGGGAACACCGGGGAGCTGTTTTTT
many	TRBV15	TRBJ2-7	NA	CATSGREGEQYF	TGTGCCACCAGCGGACGGGAAGGCGAGCAGTACTTC
many	TRBV12-3/TRBV12-4	TRBJ2-5	NA	CASSPWGREDQETQYF	TGTGCCAGCAGTCCGTGGGGCAGGGAAGACCAAGAGACCCAGTACTTC
NA	TRBV2	TRBJ2-7	NA	CASSGDGTRYEQYF	TGTGCCAGCAGTGGGGACGGGACCCGCTACGAGCAGTACTTC
many	TRBV2	TRBJ2-5	NA	CASSVLQLGLETQYF	TGTGCCAGCAGTGTCCTCCAGCTTGGGCTGGAGACCCAGTACTTC
many	TRBV6-6	TRBJ1-2	TRBD1	CASSYLRDRRHLPYGYTF	TGTGCCAGCAGTTACCTCCGGGACAGGCGACATCTTCCCTATGGCTACACCTTC
many	TRBV28	TRBJ2-7	NA	CASSLWGEQYF	TGTGCCAGCAGTTTATGGGGGGAGCAGTACTTC
NA	TRBV19	TRBJ1-2	TRBD1	CTSSRDREPGYTF	TGTACCAGTAGTAGGGACAGGGAACCTGGCTACACCTTC
many	TRBV30	TRBJ1-4	NA	CAWSSSNEKLFF	TGTGCCTGGAGCTCCTCTAATGAAAAACTGTTTTTT
few	TRBV20-1	TRBJ1-4	NA	CSASYSANEKLFF	TGCAGTGCTAGCTACAGCGCCAATGAAAAACTGTTTTTT